A single sample is the source of the 26 T cell receptor beta chains below, sequenced in a study of shared clonotypes between healthy human individuals. Sequencing was performed with immunoSEQ multiplex PCR; in TCRdb, only in-frame clones are kept and a portion is missing. This sample has 2,500,000 or so clones, with 93% found just once. The specimen was naive CD4+ T cells from PBMCs. The subset was: CD45RA+ positively selected. The origin of the receptors is a man younger than 35 in good health. Some clones in this sample may be carry-over from other donors' samples.

The chain employs TRBV19 and TRBJ1-2; 9 bases are shared with TRBD1. This CDR3 has 13 residues. In germline, CDR1 is LNHDA, CDR2 SQIVND (reference sequence). V trimming: 5 bases; J trimming: 6 bases; junction bases outside the gene matches: 4. CDR3 loop: CASSRGTGNGYTF. The DNA of the CDR3 is TGTGCCAGTAGTCGCGGGACAGGGAATGGCTACACCTTC.

The genes are TRBV5-6 and TRBJ1-1, with a tentative D call TRBD1 (5 bases). The CDR3 has 14 amino acids. Per the germline V gene, CDR1 is SGHDT and CDR2 is YYEEEE. The V end was cut by 1 base, the J end by 6 bases, with 13 bases between. In nucleotides, the CDR3 is TGTGCCAGCAGCTTGTTGTACAGGCGGTCTGAAGCTTTCTTT. It is translated as CASSLLYRRSEAFF.

This sequence joins TRBV11-3 and TRBJ2-7; TRBD1 aligns across 8 bases. This CDR3 spans 15 amino acids. Germline trimming cut 1 base from V and 7 bases from J; bases unmatched to any gene: 9. Germline lookup yields CDR1 SGHNT and CDR2 YENEEA. In DNA, the CDR3 is TGTGCCAGCAGCTTAGTGGCAGGGGGCTTGGGAGAGCAGTACTTC. Amino acids: CASSLVAGGLGEQYF. Full variable domain (rest looked up from reference TRBV11-3 and TRBJ2-7): EAGVVQSPRYKIIEKKQPVAFWCNPISGHNTLYWYLQNLGQGPELLIRYENEEAVDDSQLPKDRFSAERLKGVDSTLKIQPAELGDSAVYLCASSLVAGGLGEQYFGPGTRLTVT.

The gene calls are TRBV7-6 and TRBJ1-1; D possibly corresponds to TRBD1 (6 bases). The CDR3 totals 15 residues. V shed 1 base and J shed 0 bases, with 9 bases lying between them. The germline V gene encodes CDR1 SGHVS and CDR2 FNYEAQ. This chain's CDR3 is CASSLGTGMNTEAFF. The CDR3, as DNA: TGTGCCAGCAGCTTAGGAACAGGGATGAACACTGAAGCTTTCTTT. Full variable domain (outside the CDR3, taken from reference TRBV7-6 and TRBJ1-1): GAGVSQSPRYKVTKRGQDVALRCDPISGHVSLYWYRQALGQGPEFLTYFNYEAQQDKSGLPNDRFSAERPEGSISTLTIQRTEQRDSAMYRCASSLGTGMNTEAFFGQGTRLTVV.

CDR3 nucleotide sequence: TGTGCCAGCAGTATGTTAGACAATGAGCAGTTCTTC. Its translation: CASSMLDNEQFF. The V gene is TRBV5-4, the J gene TRBJ2-1; the D is unclear. The V gene's germline CDR1 is SGHNT and CDR2 YYREEE (reference sequence). The V gene lost 5 bases and the J gene lost 5 bases, with 8 bases spanning the gap. The CDR3 covers 12 residues.

The chain combines TRBV5-6 with TRBJ2-1; D not resolved. Trimming cost V 0 bases and J 0 bases, with 13 bases left between them. This CDR3 is 17 amino acids long. Germline CDR1 and CDR2: SGHDT and YYEEEE. The CDR3 protein is CASSLGSPLSSYNEQFF. The CDR3 bases are TGTGCCAGCAGCTTGGGAAGTCCTCTATCCTCCTACAATGAGCAGTTCTTC.

The J gene is TRBJ2-7, the V gene TRBV11-2, with D uncertain. CDR1 SGHAT and CDR2 FQNNGV come from the germline V gene. The CDR3 is 15 residues long. Trimming took 5 bases from V and 0 from J, leaving 14 bases between them. The CDR3 DNA reads TGTGCCAGCAGCCCCTCTCGGGCAAGCTCCTACGAGCAGTACTTC. Residues: CASSPSRASSYEQYF.

This sequence joins TRBV27 and TRBJ1-5; tentatively, D is TRBD1 (5 bases). CDR1 MNHEY and CDR2 SMNVEV come from the germline V gene (reference sequence). V lost 2 bases to trimming and J lost 0 bases, with 8 bases between them. The CDR3 spans 15 residues. In DNA form, the CDR3 reads TGTGCCAGCAGTTTAAAGGGGTATAGCAATCAGCCCCAGCATTTT. Its protein is CASSLKGYSNQPQHF.

The chain recombines TRBV2 with TRBJ2-6; D is undetermined. CDR1 is SNHLY, CDR2 FYNNEI, per germline. Between the trimmed V and J ends, which lost 8 bases and 0 bases, there was a span of 8 bases. The CDR3 covers 14 residues. CDR3 sequence (DNA): TGTGCCAGCCTGAAGGGCTCTGGGGCCAACGTCCTGACTTTC. Its translation: CASLKGSGANVLTF.

The chain has TRBV14 and TRBJ1-2, with D possibly TRBD1 on 5 matching bases. CDR1 and CDR2 (germline): SGHDN, FVKESK. Trimming removed 4 bases from V and 2 bases from J, with 17 bases in between. The CDR3 runs to 16 residues. For the CDR3, the DNA is TGTGCCAGCAGCCCCCTGGACCAGGGCCCCAACTATGGCTACACCTTC. Translating it yields CASSPLDQGPNYGYTF.

V and J are TRBV6-5 and TRBJ2-7; perhaps TRBD2 as D (6 bases). The CDR3 has 14 residues. Germline CDR1 is MNHEY and CDR2 is SVGAGI. The ends were cut back, 2 bases at V and 1 base at J, with 9 bases in the middle. The CDR3 DNA follows: TGTGCCAGCAGTTACAATCGGGGGTCCTACGAGCAGTACTTC. It specifies CASSYNRGSYEQYF.

To note about this clone: This sample also contains other DNA sequences that code for the same CDR3. The V call is TRBV18, the J call TRBJ2-1, with 12 bases aligning to TRBD2. The CDR3 loop spans 15 amino acids. J was trimmed by 7 bases and V by 3 bases; bases with no gene match: 4. From germline, CDR1 is KGHSH and CDR2 LQKENI. The CDR3 sequence: CASSPLAGGRNEQFF. The CDR3, as DNA: TGTGCCAGCTCACCTCTAGCGGGAGGGCGTAATGAGCAGTTCTTC.

This clone was detected once. The CDR3 region has the DNA TGTGCCAGCAGCTCTTTTCGTGGGACCCAGTACTTC. This gives the protein CASSSFRGTQYF. The V and J genes are TRBV7-7 and TRBJ2-5; D not resolved. CDR3 length: 12 amino acids. Trimming stripped 4 bases from V and 7 bases from J, with 10 bases between. The germline gives CDR1 SSHAT, CDR2 FNYEAQ (reference sequence).

The V gene is TRBV5-4, the J gene TRBJ2-7, with D possibly being TRBD2 (5 bases). This CDR3 has 16 residues. Trimming took off 0 bases at V and 2 bases at J, with 15 bases between the two ends. The germline CDR1 and CDR2 sequences are SGHNT and YYREEE (reference sequence). The CDR3 loop is CASSLVGLTQTYEQYF. Written as DNA, the CDR3 is TGTGCCAGCAGCTTGGTCGGACTCACACAAACCTACGAGCAGTACTTC.

This clone showed up just once. V gene TRBV10-3 combines with J gene TRBJ1-1; D is undetermined. Germline V gene sequence: CDR1 ENHRY, CDR2 SYGVKD. Deletions cut 10 bases from V and 2 bases from J, with 23 bases between. The CDR3 is 16 amino acids. CDR3 protein: CATTSLPGSRNTEAFF. CDR3 sequence (DNA): TGTGCCACCACGTCCCTGCCGGGCAGCCGCAACACTGAAGCTTTCTTT.

Notes on this clone: Other DNA sequences of this sample code for an identical CDR3. For the CDR3, the DNA is TGTGCCAGCAGCTCGTTAGCGGGACCTCCAGATACGCAGTATTTT. Residues: CASSSLAGPPDTQYF. V gene TRBV5-6 combines with J gene TRBJ2-3, with 8 bases that match TRBD2. After removal of 3 bases from V and 4 bases from J, the junction contained 7 bases not matched to a gene. CDR3 length equals 15 residues. CDR1 and CDR2 (germline): SGHDT, YYEEEE.

V and J are TRBV5-1 and TRBJ2-3; TRBD2 aligns across 13 bases. Germline CDR1 and CDR2: SGHRS and YFSETQ. The CDR3 totals 16 residues. J was trimmed by 4 bases and V by 5 bases; bases with no gene match: 7. This chain's CDR3 is CASRGQLAGGPDTQYF. In DNA, the CDR3 is TGCGCCAGCAGAGGACAACTAGCGGGAGGGCCAGATACGCAGTATTTT.

On this clone: Other DNA sequences from this sample encode an identical CDR3 as well. V and J are TRBV18 and TRBJ2-5; D gene ambiguous. This CDR3 is 13 amino acids long. CDR1 is KGHSH and CDR2 is LQKENI in the germline V gene. The V end was cut by 2 bases, the J end by 3 bases, with 7 bases between. The CDR3 DNA is TGTGCCAGCTCACCAGGGGTTGAAGAGACCCAGTACTTC. Encoded protein: CASSPGVEETQYF.

Here the CDR3 reads CASSSGTGKDEQYF. The CDR3 nucleotides are TGTGCCAGCAGCTCCGGGACAGGGAAAGACGAGCAGTACTTC. The V and J genes are TRBV5-4 and TRBJ2-7; 9 nucleotides align to TRBD1. This CDR3 is 14 amino acids long. From germline, CDR1 is SGHNT and CDR2 YYREEE (reference sequence). V trimming: 3 bases; J trimming: 5 bases; junction bases outside the gene matches: 6.

The chain couples TRBV5-3 to TRBJ1-2; possibly TRBD1 for D (5 bases). TRBV5-3 is identified as an open reading frame with a role that is uncertain. Trimming removed 2 bases at V and 8 bases at J, with 13 bases between. The CDR3 sequence is 13 residues long. CDR3 coding DNA: TGTGCCAGAAGCTTATTGGGGGTGAACGGCTACACCTTC. Its translation: CARSLLGVNGYTF.

The chain joins TRBV6-1 to TRBJ2-1; no reliable D call. The CDR3 covers 14 residues. Trimming shortened V by 4 bases and J by 3 bases, and 10 bases separated the two germline ends. The germline CDR1 and CDR2 sequences are MNHNS and SASEGT. CDR3: CASSGTLLYNEQFF. CDR3 in DNA: TGTGCCAGCAGTGGAACCCTCCTCTACAATGAGCAGTTCTTC.

V and J are TRBV6-5 and TRBJ2-3; D gene unclear. The germline CDR1 and CDR2 sequences are MNHEY and SVGAGI. Trimming pared 2 bases from V and 8 bases from J, leaving 5 bases between. The CDR3 totals 11 residues. The CDR3 reads CASSYLGTQYF. In DNA, the CDR3 is TGTGCCAGCAGTTACCTCGGTACGCAGTATTTT.

DNA of the CDR3: TGTGCCAGCAGTCCGGGGTCCACAGATACGCAGTATTTT. This codes for CASSPGSTDTQYF. This chain joins TRBV27 and TRBJ2-3, with D possibly being TRBD2 (5 bases). The CDR3 consists of 13 residues. The germline V and J ends were trimmed by 5 bases and 2 bases, with 8 bases remaining between them. Germline CDR1 and CDR2: MNHEY and SMNVEV (reference sequence).

This rearrangement joins TRBV9 to TRBJ2-7; 10 nucleotides align to TRBD1. CDR3 size: 16 residues. The J segment lost 2 bases and the V segment lost 4 bases, leaving 9 bases of the junction unmatched. Germline lookup yields CDR1 SGDLS and CDR2 YYNGEE. The CDR3 loop is CASSPHGGQGTYEQYF. The CDR3 DNA is TGTGCCAGCAGCCCACATGGGGGACAGGGGACCTACGAGCAGTACTTC. Drawing the rest from reference TRBV9 and TRBJ2-7, the complete variable domain is DSGVTQTPKHLITATGQRVTLRCSPRSGDLSVYWYQQSLDQGLQFLIQYYNGEERAKGNILERFSAQQFPDLHSELNLSSLELGDSALYFCASSPHGGQGTYEQYFGPGTRLTVT.

CDR3 coding DNA: TGTGCCAGCAGCAAGGGACAGGGGACCACAGATACGCAGTATTTT. Its protein product is CASSKGQGTTDTQYF. The chain is built from TRBV5-4 and TRBJ2-3; 10 nucleotides align to TRBD1. With V trimmed by 4 bases and J by 2 bases, 4 bases remained unmatched. The CDR3 loop spans 15 amino acids. The germline V gene has CDR1 SGHNT and CDR2 YYREEE (reference sequence).

This chain joins TRBV11-1 and TRBJ2-1; 7 bases line up with TRBD2. With 6 bases clipped from V and 4 bases from J, the junction kept 6 bases outside the gene matches. Germline assignment: CDR1 SGHAT and CDR2 FQDESV (reference sequence). There are 14 residues in the CDR3. The CDR3 DNA is TGTGCCAGCAGAGCGGGAATTGGTTACAATGAGCAGTTCTTC. As protein: CASRAGIGYNEQFF.